A single sample is the source of the 14 T cell receptor beta chains below, sequenced in a study of blood T cell repertoires in COVID-19. Profiling relied on immunoSEQ multiplex PCR, and the TCRdb table lists in-frame clones only, not all of them. The sample lists about 25,000 clones, around 83% occurring once. Sequenced: peripheral blood. These receptors came from a human donor in a cohort sampled during active COVID-19.

This chain joins TRBV6-5 and TRBJ2-7, with TRBD2 matching 11 bases. Germline V gives CDR1 MNHEY, CDR2 SVGAGI. V shed 5 bases and J 2 bases; nucleotides not matched to a gene: 5. This CDR3 is built from 15 residues. CDR3 protein: CASSRGTSGTYEQYF. CDR3 DNA sequence: TGTGCCAGCAGTCGCGGGACTAGCGGCACCTACGAGCAGTACTTC.

This chain connects TRBV21-1 to TRBJ1-2; the table's D call of TRBD1 was not tested on the DNA. TRBV21-1 is an annotated pseudogene. The CDR3 contains 13 residues. The CDR3 reads CASSKGTGHGYTF. The CDR3 DNA is TGTGCCAGCAGCAAAGGAACAGGGCATGGCTACACCTTC.

V is TRBV19 and J is TRBJ1-3, with TRBD1 identical over 8 bases. The CDR3 contains 18 residues. J was trimmed by 0 bases and V by 10 bases; bases with no gene match: 17. From germline, CDR1 is LNHDA and CDR2 SQIVND (reference sequence). This CDR3 reads CATTGQGGRSGSGNTIYF. CDR3 nucleotide sequence: TGTGCCACTACCGGACAGGGCGGTAGAAGCGGCTCTGGAAACACCATATATTTT. Full variable domain (outside the CDR3, taken from reference TRBV19 and TRBJ1-3): DGGITQSPKYLFRKEGQNVTLSCEQNLNHDAMYWYRQDPGQGLRLIYYSQIVNDFQKGDIAEGYSVSREKKESFPLTVTSAQKNPTAFYLCATTGQGGRSGSGNTIYFGEGSWLTVV.

The rearrangement links TRBV11-3 to TRBJ2-1, with a possible D match to TRBD2 (5 bases). Trimming took 1 base from V and 11 from J, leaving 6 bases between them. Per germline, CDR1 SGHNT and CDR2 YENEEA. This CDR3 region has 11 residues. The CDR3 here is CASSLAGKQFF. For the CDR3, the DNA is TGTGCCAGCAGCTTAGCGGGAAAGCAGTTCTTC.

The rearrangement links TRBV2 to TRBJ1-1; D call uncertain. Trimming shortened V by 1 base and J by 0 bases, and 15 bases separated the two germline ends. The CDR3 has 17 amino acids. CDR1 is SNHLY, CDR2 FYNNEI, per germline. CDR3 sequence (DNA): TGTGCCAGCAGTGAAGAACAATGGCAGGCCTTGAACACTGAAGCTTTCTTT. Its protein is CASSEEQWQALNTEAFF. The complete variable domain, with remaining parts taken from reference TRBV2 and TRBJ1-1, reads EPEVTQTPSHQVTQMGQEVILRCVPISNHLYFYWYRQILGQKVEFLVSFYNNEISEKSEIFDDQFSVERPDGSNFTLKIRSTKLEDSAMYFCASSEEQWQALNTEAFFGQGTRLTVV.

The J gene is TRBJ1-6, the V gene TRBV5-8, with a weak D call TRBD1 (5 bases). V was clipped by 1 base and J by 6 bases, with 14 bases between them. CDR1 is SGHTS, CDR2 YDEGEE, per germline. CDR3 size: 16 residues. The CDR3 coding sequence is TGTGCCAGCAGCTTGATCCCGGGACTTCTTAATTCACCCCTCCACTTT. Translation gives CASSLIPGLLNSPLHF.

The chain joins TRBV27 to TRBJ1-2, with D possibly being TRBD1 (5 bases). CDR3 length equals 17 residues. CDR1 MNHEY and CDR2 SMNVEV come from the germline V gene (reference sequence). Trimming stripped 6 bases from V and 6 bases from J, with 26 bases between. The CDR3: CASRWRGPGLEGDGYTF. In DNA, the CDR3 is TGTGCCAGCAGGTGGAGGGGTCCTGGGCTGGAAGGGGATGGCTACACCTTC.

Only a few counts were recorded for this clone. The gene calls are TRBV11-3 and TRBJ2-3; D is perhaps TRBD2 (5 bases). The CDR3 has 19 amino acids. CDR1 and CDR2 from the germline V gene are SGHNT and YENEEA. Trimming cost V 0 bases and J 0 bases, with 19 bases left between them. This chain's CDR3 is CASSLDRILGLSSTDTQYF. CDR3 bases: TGTGCCAGCAGCTTAGATCGGATTTTAGGACTGTCGAGCACAGATACGCAGTATTTT. The full variable domain, rest sourced from reference TRBV11-3 and TRBJ2-3, is EAGVVQSPRYKIIEKKQPVAFWCNPISGHNTLYWYLQNLGQGPELLIRYENEEAVDDSQLPKDRFSAERLKGVDSTLKIQPAELGDSAVYLCASSLDRILGLSSTDTQYFGPGTRLTVL.

CDR3 nucleotide sequence: TGTGCCAGCAGCTCGGGGACTAGCGGGGGTTACAATGAGCAGTTCTTC. This codes for CASSSGTSGGYNEQFF. This chain joins TRBV5-8 and TRBJ2-1; 14 bases are shared with TRBD2. This CDR3 contains 16 residues. V lost 3 bases to trimming and J lost 4 bases; unmatched junction nucleotides: 3. Per germline, CDR1 SGHTS and CDR2 YDEGEE.

The J gene is TRBJ2-7, the V gene TRBV5-4; 7 bases are a match to TRBD1. Trimming cost V 9 bases and J 0 bases; bases outside gene matches: 6. Germline V CDR1 and CDR2: SGHNT, YYREEE (reference sequence). The CDR3 sequence is 13 residues long. CDR3 coding DNA: TGTGCCATCCGACGGGACAGCTCCTACGAGCAGTACTTC. Translation: CAIRRDSSYEQYF.

The chain has TRBV18 and TRBJ2-6, with D possibly TRBD1 on 6 matching bases. Germline lookup yields CDR1 KGHSH and CDR2 LQKENI. The V end lost 3 bases, the J end lost 1 base, and 13 bases lay between the germline ends. This CDR3 has 17 residues. CDR3 coding DNA: TGTGCCAGCTCACCTTCAGGGGTTGAGTCTGGGGCCAACGTCCTGACTTTC. Its translation is CASSPSGVESGANVLTF.

The chain employs TRBV2 and TRBJ1-5, with D perhaps TRBD1 (5 bases). The CDR3 is made up of 18 amino acids. The V gene's germline CDR1 is SNHLY and CDR2 FYNNEI. The V gene lost 4 bases and the J gene lost 0 bases, with 19 bases spanning the gap. CDR3 sequence: CASSVCRVIAFSNQPQHF. CDR3 in DNA: TGTGCCAGCAGTGTTTGCAGGGTCATCGCTTTTAGCAATCAGCCCCAGCATTTT.

This chain uses TRBV15 with TRBJ2-3; 9 bases match TRBD1. Germline-derived CDR1 and CDR2 are LNHNV and YYDKDF (reference sequence). After removal of 4 bases from V and 4 bases from J, the junction contained 21 bases not matched to a gene. The length of the CDR3 is 20 residues. This CDR3 is CATSTTLTGTGKVLADTQYF. CDR3 in DNA: TGTGCCACCAGCACCACCCTGACGGGGACAGGGAAGGTACTTGCAGATACGCAGTATTTT.

The chain recombines TRBV18 with TRBJ1-3; D is unclear. The CDR3 totals 17 residues. The germline CDR1 and CDR2 sequences are KGHSH and LQKENI. The V gene lost 3 bases and the J gene lost 0 bases, with 15 bases spanning the gap. CDR3 loop: CASSPHPYESSGNTIYF. The CDR3 nucleotides are TGTGCCAGCTCACCCCACCCCTACGAGAGCTCTGGAAACACCATATATTTT.